Listed here are 26 T cell receptor beta chains from one sample, sequenced in a study of early T cells in non-severe SARS-CoV-2 infection. TCRdb reprocessed the 5' RACE reads with MiXCR, giving one entry per CDR3 protein. The sample lists approximately 70,000 distinct CDR3 sequences; about 9% were seen once. The sequencing here drew on whole blood, taken at baseline. The receptors shown here come from an adult who was a healthcare worker with PCR-confirmed SARS-CoV-2 infection or an uninfected control (not recorded which).

The gene calls are TRBV24-1 and TRBJ2-7; the match to TRBD2 covers 7 bases. Germline CDR1 and CDR2: KGHDR and SFDVKD. V trimming: 4 bases; J trimming: 2 bases; junction bases outside the gene matches: 16. CDR3 size: 18 residues. Here the CDR3 DNA reads TGTGCCACCAGTGACCCCTCAGGCGGGGCGGGGACTACCTACGAGCAGTACTTC. It codes for CATSDPSGGAGTTYEQYF.

This clonotype has a count of ten or more. One end of the junction is discordant with germline, which a read error may explain. V and J are TRBV6-6 and TRBJ2-5; D is unresolved. CDR1 and CDR2 (germline): MNHNY, SVGAGI (reference sequence). CDR3 length equals 12 residues. The CDR3 nucleotides are TGTGCCAGCAGGTCCTTTCAAGGGACCCAGTACTTC. Amino acids: CASRSFQGTQYF.

This clonotype was seen repeatedly, ten times or more. The gene calls are TRBV4-3 and TRBJ2-2; a weak D match, TRBD1 (5 bases). Germline CDR1 is LGHNA and CDR2 is YSLEER. The CDR3 is 14 residues long. V lost 6 bases and J lost 3, with 11 bases in between. CDR3 nucleotide sequence: TGCGCCAGCAGACCGGTAGGGGACACCGGGGAGCTGTTTTTT. Protein sequence: CASRPVGDTGELFF.

The genes are TRBV3-1 and TRBJ2-1; no clear D gene. This CDR3 comprises 17 residues. Trimming left V 3 bases short and J 10 bases short, with 25 bases between. CDR1 is LGHDT, CDR2 YNNKEL, per germline (reference sequence). The CDR3 nucleotides read TGTGCCAGCAGCCATGGAGTAGTGAGCAGATATTTGGCGGAGCAGTTCTTC. Protein product: CASSHGVVSRYLAEQFF.

This clonotype has more than one count but fewer than ten. The chain is built from TRBV29-1 and TRBJ2-7, with D possibly matching TRBD1 (6 bases). Trimming stripped 3 bases from V and 4 bases from J, with 13 bases between. The V gene's germline CDR1 is SQVTM and CDR2 ANQGSEA. The CDR3 has 13 amino acids. DNA of the CDR3: TGCAGCGTTGAGGTAGGACAGACTTACGAGCAGTACTTC. Its protein product is CSVEVGQTYEQYF.

The table lists this clonotype with many counts. The rearrangement joins TRBV28 to TRBJ2-3; 7 bases are a match to TRBD1. The CDR3 is 17 amino acids. The germline gives CDR1 MDHEN, CDR2 SYDVKM. The ends lost 5 bases at V and 2 bases at J; junction bases unmatched: 13. The CDR3 region is CASSSSTKGASTDTQYF. The CDR3 coding sequence is TGTGCCAGCAGTAGCTCCACGAAGGGGGCCTCCACAGATACGCAGTATTTT.

This clonotype was found many times. The rearrangement joins TRBV10-2 to TRBJ1-5, with 7 nucleotides matching TRBD1. This CDR3 comprises 14 residues. With 6 bases clipped from V and 2 bases from J, the junction kept 4 bases outside the gene matches. Germline values: CDR1 WSHSY, CDR2 SAAADI. The CDR3 loop reads CASRATGGNQPQHF. The CDR3 nucleotides are TGCGCCAGCAGGGCAACAGGGGGCAATCAGCCCCAGCATTTT.

This clonotype was counted a single time. The CDR3 sequence is CSARDQGASPYEQYF. DNA of the CDR3: TGCAGTGCTAGAGATCAGGGGGCAAGCCCCTACGAGCAGTACTTC. The chain uses TRBV20-1 and TRBJ2-7; 8 positions agree with TRBD1. The V gene's germline CDR1 is DFQATT and CDR2 SNEGSKA (reference sequence). This CDR3 region has 15 residues. V shed 0 bases and J 2 bases; nucleotides not matched to a gene: 6.

Ten or more counts support this clonotype. V usage is TRBV20-1 and J usage is TRBJ1-2; D call uncertain. The V end was cut by 3 bases, the J end by 0 bases, with 11 bases between. The CDR3 sequence is 14 residues long. Looked up from germline, CDR1 is DFQATT and CDR2 is SNEGSKA (reference sequence). The chain's CDR3 is CSASPSDANYGYTF. The CDR3 bases are TGCAGTGCTAGCCCCAGTGACGCTAACTATGGCTACACCTTC.

The CDR3 protein is CASSFRDPNSYNEQFF. DNA for the CDR3: TGTGCCAGCAGTTTCAGGGACCCCAACTCCTACAATGAGCAGTTCTTC. The chain uses TRBV6-2 or TRBV6-3 and TRBJ2-1; D might be TRBD1 or TRBD2, each matching 5 bases. The length of the CDR3 is 16 residues. Trimming left V 4 bases short and J 0 bases short, with 13 bases between. Looked up from germline, CDR1 is MNHEY and CDR2 is SVGEGT.

The gene calls are TRBV29-1 and TRBJ2-1; TRBD1 matches at 7 bases. V was pared by 5 bases and J by 0 bases, with 4 bases of the junction left unmatched. The V gene's germline CDR1 is SQVTM and CDR2 ANQGSEA. This CDR3 region has 14 residues. The CDR3 region has the DNA TGCAGCGTTCGGGCAGGGGGCTCCTACAATGAGCAGTTCTTC. Translating it yields CSVRAGGSYNEQFF.

The chain joins TRBV20-1 to TRBJ2-7, with TRBD2 matching over 13 bases. J lost 4 bases, V lost 6 bases, and 6 bases had no gene match. The germline V gene has CDR1 DFQATT and CDR2 SNEGSKA (reference sequence). The CDR3 contains 14 residues. This CDR3 is CSARGLAGDYEQYF. Here the CDR3 DNA reads TGCAGTGCCCGTGGACTAGCGGGAGATTACGAGCAGTACTTC.

This clonotype was found many times. This chain uses TRBV20-1 with TRBJ1-1; TRBD1 might be the D (6 bases). Germline V gene lookup returns CDR1 DFQATT and CDR2 SNEGSKA (reference sequence). V lost 0 bases and J lost 3, with 17 bases in between. The CDR3 runs to 16 residues. As DNA, the CDR3 is TGCAGTGCTAGAGATGGGGGCCCAACTACGGACACTGAAGCTTTCTTT. Amino acid sequence: CSARDGGPTTDTEAFF.

This clonotype was recorded many times. The rearrangement uses TRBV7-2 and TRBJ2-7, with D perhaps TRBD2 (7 bases). Germline CDR1 SGHTA, CDR2 FQGNSA. There are 15 residues in the CDR3. V was shortened by 4 bases and J by 6 bases, with 19 bases between the two germline ends. As DNA, the CDR3 is TGTGCCAGCAGCTCCCACGGAGGGGGGGTTGGCGAGCAGTACTTC. Translating gives CASSSHGGGVGEQYF.

V is TRBV28 and J is TRBJ2-7; TRBD2 might be the D (5 bases). The germline CDR1 and CDR2 sequences are MDHEN and SYDVKM. The CDR3 has 12 amino acids. Trimming took off 10 bases at V and 4 bases at J, with 14 bases between the two ends. The CDR3 nucleotides read TGTGCCACCGACTCCTCGGGGTACGAGCAGTACTTC. Protein sequence: CATDSSGYEQYF.

This CDR3 reads CASPRVNTEAFF. As DNA, the CDR3 is TGTGCCAGCCCCAGGGTAAACACTGAAGCTTTCTTT. V gene TRBV2 combines with J gene TRBJ1-1; D is possibly TRBD1 (5 bases). Trimming removed 8 bases from V and 2 bases from J, with 9 bases in between. The V gene's germline CDR1 is SNHLY and CDR2 FYNNEI. The CDR3 contains 12 residues.

This clonotype was counted at least ten times. The chain couples TRBV18 to TRBJ1-1; 8 nucleotides line up with TRBD1. The junction had 0 bases not matched to a gene; V was cut back by 2 bases and J by 1 base. CDR1 is KGHSH and CDR2 is LQKENI in the germline V gene. CDR3 length: 14 amino acids. The CDR3 bases are TGTGCCAGCTCACCAGGGACAGGGAACACTGAAGCTTTCTTT. Translation gives CASSPGTGNTEAFF.

This clonotype was seen ten or more times. The chain uses TRBV12-3 or TRBV12-4 and TRBJ2-1; the match to TRBD2 covers 13 bases. The length of the CDR3 is 16 residues. V gave up 4 bases and J gave up 6 bases; unmatched junction bases: 6. As DNA, the CDR3 is TGTGCCAGCAGTTCCTGGACTAGCGGGAGAACCAATGAGCAGTTCTTC. As protein: CASSSWTSGRTNEQFF.

This clonotype showed up just a few times. J is TRBJ2-7 and V is TRBV6-2 or TRBV6-3, with D maybe TRBD2 (6 bases). With 8 bases removed from V and 7 bases from J, the gap between germline ends came to 12 bases. The CDR3 sequence is 11 residues long. From germline, CDR1 is MNHEY and CDR2 SVGEGT. CDR3 sequence (DNA): TGTGCCAGCGCCTCGACTAGGGAGCAGTACTTC. Translation: CASASTREQYF.

Many counts were recorded for this clonotype. The chain recombines TRBV6-1 with TRBJ1-1; D ambiguous. The ends were cut back, 5 bases at V and 6 bases at J, with 10 bases in the middle. This CDR3 has 12 amino acids. The germline V gene encodes CDR1 MNHNS and CDR2 SASEGT. Here the CDR3 reads CASSTSGAEAFF. The CDR3 bases are TGTGCCAGCAGTACCAGTGGGGCTGAAGCTTTCTTT.

At least ten counts were recorded for this clonotype. The rearrangement uses TRBV27 and TRBJ2-7; 9 bases line up with TRBD2. Germline V CDR1 and CDR2: MNHEY, SMNVEV (reference sequence). This CDR3 comprises 20 residues. V lost 5 bases, J lost 3 bases, and 23 bases stayed unmatched. This chain's CDR3 is CASSPHEASGISHSVYEQYF. CDR3 coding DNA: TGTGCCAGCAGTCCCCACGAGGCTAGCGGGATTTCCCATTCGGTCTACGAGCAGTACTTC.

This clonotype has just a few counts. V and J are TRBV20-1 and TRBJ1-3; 7 nucleotides line up with TRBD1. There are 16 residues in the CDR3. J lost 0 bases, V lost 0 bases, and 5 bases had no gene match. Germline CDR1 reads DFQATT; CDR2 reads SNEGSKA (reference sequence). For the CDR3, the DNA is TGCAGTGCTAGAGATGGGACAGAGATCTCTGGAAACACCATATATTTT. Protein product: CSARDGTEISGNTIYF.

The chain is built from TRBV14 and TRBJ1-1; 7 bases are shared with TRBD1. Unmatched junction bases numbered 9, after V lost 4 bases and J lost 4 bases. The germline CDR1 and CDR2 sequences are SGHDN and FVKESK. The CDR3 spans 15 residues. The CDR3 is CASSPRTGGRTEAFF. In DNA, the CDR3 is TGTGCCAGCAGCCCTAGGACAGGCGGGCGCACTGAAGCTTTCTTT.

This clonotype came up a few times. The chain carries TRBV6-2 or TRBV6-3 and TRBJ2-1, with TRBD1 matching over 9 bases. Per the germline V gene, CDR1 is MNHEY and CDR2 is SVGEGT. The V and J ends lost 7 bases and 9 bases, in that order; junction bases with no gene match: 16. The CDR3 runs to 16 residues. The CDR3 protein is CASMQDRGHLYGEQFF. The CDR3, as DNA: TGTGCCAGCATGCAGGACAGGGGTCATCTTTACGGTGAGCAGTTCTTC.

This clonotype was observed at least ten times. The CDR3 coding sequence is TGTGCCAGCAGCCTGGAGCTTGGAAACACCATATATTTT. Translation: CASSLELGNTIYF. J is TRBJ1-3 and V is TRBV6-5; D remains ambiguous. The CDR3 contains 13 residues. V gave up 6 bases and J gave up 3 bases, with 9 bases separating them. The germline gives CDR1 MNHEY, CDR2 SVGAGI.

This clonotype showed up many times. The V call is TRBV6-5, the J call TRBJ1-5; D gene ambiguous. CDR1 and CDR2 (germline): MNHEY, SVGAGI. The CDR3 is made up of 14 amino acids. V gave up 4 bases and J gave up 1 base, with 8 bases separating them. The DNA of the CDR3 is TGTGCCAGCAGTTCCAAACAGAGCAATCAGCCCCAGCATTTT. It yields the protein CASSSKQSNQPQHF.